The 9 T cell receptor beta chains presented below share a single source sample, sequenced in a study of shared clonotypes between healthy human individuals. Generated by immunoSEQ multiplex PCR, the TCRdb table keeps only in-frame clones and is missing some. The sample shows approximately 2.5 million clones, over 85% of them seen only once. The specimen sequenced was naive CD4+ T cells sorted from blood. Noted subset: CD45RA+ positively selected. These receptors were obtained from a man aged 18 to 30 in good health.

V is TRBV4-3 and J is TRBJ1-2; D is perhaps TRBD1 (6 bases). Trimming removed 1 base from V and 4 bases from J, with 13 bases in between. Germline V gene sequence: CDR1 LGHNA, CDR2 YSLEER. The CDR3 totals 15 residues. CDR3 DNA sequence: TGCGCCAGCAGCCAAGGTGGGACACTGACCTATGGCTACACCTTC. It specifies CASSQGGTLTYGYTF.

This clone was detected only once. The chain employs TRBV7-6 and TRBJ2-1, with a tentative D call TRBD2 (6 bases). V shed 1 base and J shed 5 bases, with 15 bases lying between them. The germline gives CDR1 SGHVS, CDR2 FNYEAQ. The CDR3 covers 16 residues. CDR3 nucleotide sequence: TGTGCCAGCAGCTTAGAATCGGCGGGAATCGACAATGAGCAGTTCTTC. Translating it yields CASSLESAGIDNEQFF. Complete variable domain (other parts from reference TRBV7-6 and TRBJ2-1): GAGVSQSPRYKVTKRGQDVALRCDPISGHVSLYWYRQALGQGPEFLTYFNYEAQQDKSGLPNDRFSAERPEGSISTLTIQRTEQRDSAMYRCASSLESAGIDNEQFFGPGTRLTVL.

J is TRBJ1-2 and V is TRBV27; D unclear. CDR3 length: 14 residues. The V gene's germline CDR1 is MNHEY and CDR2 SMNVEV (reference sequence). The ends were cut back, 0 bases at V and 4 bases at J, with 9 bases in the middle. CDR3 sequence reads: CASSLSGTFYGYTF. In DNA form, the CDR3 reads TGTGCCAGCAGTTTATCGGGAACTTTCTATGGCTACACCTTC.

This chain connects TRBV9 to TRBJ1-6; D remains unclear. This CDR3 is built from 12 residues. Germline values: CDR1 SGDLS, CDR2 YYNGEE. V dropped 3 bases and J dropped 7 bases, with 5 bases sitting between them. CDR3 loop: CASSGENSPLHF. The CDR3, as DNA: TGTGCCAGCAGCGGGGAGAATTCACCCCTCCACTTT.

The V gene is TRBV30, the J gene TRBJ1-4; 9 bases align to TRBD1. The CDR3 has 12 residues. Germline CDR1 reads GTSNPN; CDR2 reads SVGIG (reference sequence). The CDR3 region is CATDRGGEKLFF. The CDR3 nucleotides read TGTGCAACGGACAGGGGAGGCGAAAAACTGTTTTTT.

In this sample, this clone turned up once. This chain joins TRBV7-9 and TRBJ1-1; 7 bases align to TRBD1. The CDR3 runs 14 residues. Germline V gene data show CDR1 as SEHNR and CDR2 as FQNEAQ (reference sequence). Unmatched junction bases numbered 4, after V lost 5 bases and J lost 1 base. Here the CDR3 reads CASSRGTANTEAFF. The CDR3 nucleotides read TGTGCCAGCAGCAGAGGGACAGCGAACACTGAAGCTTTCTTT.

V gene TRBV5-1 combines with J gene TRBJ2-1; TRBD2 aligns across 11 bases. The CDR3 contains 16 residues. V trimming: 3 bases; J trimming: 7 bases; junction bases outside the gene matches: 9. Germline CDR1 and CDR2: SGHRS and YFSETQ. The CDR3 DNA follows: TGCGCCAGCAGCTCAGAAGTTAGCGGGGGGGCAAATGAGCAGTTCTTC. Its protein product is CASSSEVSGGANEQFF.

The rearrangement uses TRBV4-3 and TRBJ1-2; D is unresolved. The V end lost 0 bases, the J end lost 3 bases, and 11 bases lay between the germline ends. The length of the CDR3 is 15 residues. Germline-derived CDR1 and CDR2 are LGHNA and YSLEER. CDR3 protein: CASSQEIALDYGYTF. The CDR3 bases are TGCGCCAGCAGCCAAGAAATTGCCTTGGACTATGGCTACACCTTC.

This rearrangement joins TRBV4-1 to TRBJ2-7, with 10 positions matching TRBD1. From germline, CDR1 is MGHRA and CDR2 YSYEKL. The CDR3 extends over 15 amino acids. V shed 4 bases and J 4 bases; nucleotides not matched to a gene: 7. For the CDR3, the DNA is TGCGCCAGCAGCCTACCGGGACAGGGGTATTACGAGCAGTACTTC. It yields the protein CASSLPGQGYYEQYF.